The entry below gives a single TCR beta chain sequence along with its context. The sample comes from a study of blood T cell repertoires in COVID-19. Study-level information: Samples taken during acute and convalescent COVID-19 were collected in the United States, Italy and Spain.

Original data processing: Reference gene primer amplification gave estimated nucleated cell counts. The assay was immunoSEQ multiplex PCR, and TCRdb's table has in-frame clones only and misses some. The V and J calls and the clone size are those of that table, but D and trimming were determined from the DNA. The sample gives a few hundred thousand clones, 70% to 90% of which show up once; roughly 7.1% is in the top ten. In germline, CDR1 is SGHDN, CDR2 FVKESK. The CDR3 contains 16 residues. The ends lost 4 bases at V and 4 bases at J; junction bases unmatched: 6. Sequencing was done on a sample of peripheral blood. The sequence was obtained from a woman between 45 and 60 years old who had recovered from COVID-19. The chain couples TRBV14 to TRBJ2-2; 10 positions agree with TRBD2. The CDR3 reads CASSRSGRWFTGELFF. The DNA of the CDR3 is TGTGCCAGCAGCCGTAGCGGGAGGTGGTTCACCGGGGAGCTGTTTTTT.